This T cell receptor beta chain comes out of a study of OX40 agonist ivuxolimab in advanced cancers. The table came from immunoSEQ multiplex PCR; TCRdb's copy has only in-frame clones and leaves some out. Among more than 75,000 clones listed, approximately 90% were seen once. CDR1 and CDR2 from the germline V gene are SGHAT and FQNNGV. V was trimmed by 1 base and J by 3 bases, leaving 6 bases between them. The CDR3 covers 13 residues. The rearrangement links TRBV11-2 to TRBJ2-5; D is possibly TRBD2 (5 bases). The sample was CD4+ or CD8+ T cells sorted from blood, taken in a trial of the OX40 agonist ivuxolimab. The receptor's source is an adult with an advanced solid tumor such as melanoma, head and neck, liver or kidney cancer. The CDR3 nucleotides are TGTGCCAGCAGCTTAGCGGGAAAAGAGACCCAGTACTTC. Protein: CASSLAGKETQYF.